A single sample gave rise to the 20 T cell receptor beta chains below, sequenced in a study of T cell repertoires in cytomegalovirus infection. The antigens for these receptors are not known. TCRdb redid the calling of the reads with MiXCR, one entry per CDR3 protein. The repertoire holds 400,000 to 600,000 distinct CDR3 sequences, with 42% as singletons. The specimen was cultured PBMCs, collected from culture after CMV antigen stimulation. Every receptor here comes from a human donor in good health (CMV status not recorded). Some clones in this sample may be carry-over from other donors' samples.

The chain links TRBV4-1 to TRBJ2-5; D gene uncertain. CDR3 length equals 14 residues. V gave up 0 bases and J gave up 4 bases, with 9 bases separating them. Germline V gene lookup returns CDR1 MGHRA and CDR2 YSYEKL. The CDR3 loop is CASSQDDIRETQYF. The CDR3 DNA reads as TGCGCCAGCAGCCAAGATGACATTAGAGAGACCCAGTACTTC.

The chain uses TRBV7-6 and TRBJ2-2; D not certain. The germline V gene has CDR1 SGHVS and CDR2 FNYEAQ. The CDR3 sequence is 10 residues long. V was trimmed by 1 base and J by 15 bases, leaving 6 bases between them. In DNA, the CDR3 is TGTGCCAGCAGCTTAGAAGTTTTGTTTTTT. This sequence encodes CASSLEVLFF. Variable domain in full (rest from reference TRBV7-6 and TRBJ2-2): GAGVSQSPRYKVTKRGQDVALRCDPISGHVSLYWYRQALGQGPEFLTYFNYEAQQDKSGLPNDRFSAERPEGSISTLTIQRTEQRDSAMYRCASSLEVLFFGEGSRLTVL.

This clonotype was seen a few times. V gene TRBV10-3 combines with J gene TRBJ2-7, with 8 bases lining up with TRBD1. Germline V gene lookup returns CDR1 ENHRY and CDR2 SYGVKD. The V gene end was trimmed by 10 bases and the J gene end by 3 bases; junction bases not matched to a gene: 11. CDR3 length: 14 amino acids. CDR3 residues: CASRWDRQNYEQYF. The CDR3 coding sequence is TGTGCCAGCCGCTGGGACAGGCAAAACTACGAGCAGTACTTC.

V is TRBV18 and J is TRBJ1-1, with D possibly TRBD1 on 5 matching bases. CDR3 length: 16 residues. In germline, CDR1 is KGHSH, CDR2 LQKENI. The ends were cut back, 3 bases at V and 1 base at J, with 15 bases in the middle. The CDR3 region is CASSPKMGRWNTEAFF. Written as DNA, the CDR3 is TGTGCCAGCTCACCGAAAATGGGACGGTGGAACACTGAAGCTTTCTTT. The whole variable domain, remainder taken from reference TRBV18 and TRBJ1-1, is NAGVMQNPRHLVRRRGQEARLRCSPMKGHSHVYWYRQLPEEGLKFMVYLQKENIIDESGMPKERFSAEFPKEGPSILRIQQVVRGDSAAYFCASSPKMGRWNTEAFFGQGTRLTVV.

The chain carries TRBV7-2 and TRBJ2-3, with D possibly being TRBD1 (5 bases). The V and J ends lost 2 bases and 4 bases respectively, with 13 bases between them. The CDR3 totals 15 residues. Germline lookup yields CDR1 SGHTA and CDR2 FQGNSA. CDR3 DNA sequence: TGTGCCAGCAGCTTACAGGGCATTGGCGCAGATACGCAGTATTTT. Its protein is CASSLQGIGADTQYF.

This sequence joins TRBV6-1 and TRBJ1-1; 8 bases agree with TRBD1. The V gene's germline CDR1 is MNHNS and CDR2 SASEGT. Trimming at V came to 3 bases and at J to 8 bases, leaving 5 bases not matched to a gene. The CDR3 length is 13 residues. The CDR3 coding sequence is TGTGCCAGCAGTGAGTACAGGGGGAGCGAAGCTTTCTTT. This codes for CASSEYRGSEAFF.

The V call is TRBV28, the J call TRBJ2-5, with D unclear. The ends were cut back, 5 bases at V and 5 bases at J, with 18 bases in the middle. CDR3 length: 15 residues. Germline V gene data show CDR1 as MDHEN and CDR2 as SYDVKM. The CDR3 loop reads CASSPHPRIRETQYF. DNA for the CDR3: TGTGCCAGCAGTCCCCATCCCCGGATTAGGGAGACCCAGTACTTC.

This chain joins TRBV27 and TRBJ2-7; no clear D. V lost 5 bases, J lost 5 bases, and 10 bases lay in between. Germline values: CDR1 MNHEY, CDR2 SMNVEV (reference sequence). This CDR3 has 12 residues. The CDR3 is CASSETGHEQYF. CDR3 nucleotides: TGTGCCAGCAGTGAGACTGGTCACGAGCAGTACTTC.

This clonotype was detected only a few times. This chain links TRBV20-1 with TRBJ1-6; possibly TRBD1 for D (5 bases). The CDR3 totals 12 residues. V was cut by 1 base and J by 13 bases, with 11 bases left in between. Per germline, CDR1 DFQATT and CDR2 SNEGSKA (reference sequence). The CDR3 region is CSARGGVGPLHF. DNA for the CDR3: TGCAGTGCTAGAGGGGGGGTGGGGCCCCTCCACTTT.

The chain combines TRBV19 with TRBJ1-5, with 10 bases that match TRBD1. Per the germline V gene, CDR1 is LNHDA and CDR2 is SQIVND (reference sequence). Unmatched junction bases numbered 10, after V lost 5 bases and J lost 6 bases. The CDR3 is 16 residues long. CDR3 sequence (DNA): TGTGCCAGTAGTGCAACCGGGACAGGGGCTCGTCAGCCCCAGCATTTT. This codes for CASSATGTGARQPQHF.

This clonotype was seen more than once but under ten times. The chain recombines TRBV4-3 with TRBJ1-3; D gene uncertain. This CDR3 has 17 residues. The germline V gene encodes CDR1 LGHNA and CDR2 YSLEER. Trimming pared 1 base from V and 7 bases from J, leaving 20 bases between. The CDR3 reads CASSQGSPEQIWNTIYF. CDR3 nucleotides: TGCGCCAGCAGCCAAGGTTCTCCGGAGCAAATATGGAACACCATATATTTT.

This chain connects TRBV6-2 or TRBV6-3 to TRBJ1-5; a weak D match, TRBD1 (6 bases). This CDR3 has 17 amino acids. In germline, CDR1 is MNHEY, CDR2 SVGEGT. V shed 10 bases and J shed 4 bases, with 26 bases lying between them. Here the CDR3 reads CATGRGVPSNANQPQHF. As DNA, the CDR3 is TGTGCCACCGGGAGGGGGGTGCCCTCCAACGCAAATCAGCCCCAGCATTTT.

This chain connects TRBV6-6 to TRBJ2-1; 16 nucleotides align to TRBD2. CDR1 and CDR2 from the germline V gene are MNHNY and SVGAGI (reference sequence). Losses at the gene ends were 5 bases for V and 7 bases for J; bases not matched to a gene: 8. The CDR3 sequence is 17 residues long. As DNA, the CDR3 is TGTGCCAGCAGTCACGGGACTAGCGGGAGGGGGAGGAATGAGCAGTTCTTC. Its translation: CASSHGTSGRGRNEQFF.

Only a few counts were recorded for this clonotype. This sequence joins TRBV11-2 and TRBJ1-1; D is unclear. CDR1 is SGHAT, CDR2 FQNNGV, per germline. The V gene lost 3 bases and the J gene lost 3 bases, with 8 bases spanning the gap. This CDR3 region has 13 residues. CDR3 residues: CASSLSLYTEAFF. The CDR3 coding sequence is TGTGCCAGCAGCTTGTCCCTTTACACTGAAGCTTTCTTT.

This clonotype was found a few times. V is TRBV7-6 and J is TRBJ2-7, with D perhaps TRBD1 or TRBD2 (5 bases each). The germline V gene has CDR1 SGHVS and CDR2 FNYEAQ. Between the trimmed V and J ends, which lost 4 bases and 0 bases, there was a span of 13 bases. This CDR3 is 15 amino acids long. In DNA form, the CDR3 reads TGTGCCAGCAGCTCCGGGACGGGGAGCTCCTACGAGCAGTACTTC. This gives the protein CASSSGTGSSYEQYF. Complete variable domain (other parts from reference TRBV7-6 and TRBJ2-7): GAGVSQSPRYKVTKRGQDVALRCDPISGHVSLYWYRQALGQGPEFLTYFNYEAQQDKSGLPNDRFSAERPEGSISTLTIQRTEQRDSAMYRCASSSGTGSSYEQYFGPGTRLTVT.

This clonotype was detected a few times. The V gene is TRBV7-2, the J gene TRBJ2-5, with D possibly being TRBD1 (5 bases). Trimming stripped 5 bases from V and 4 bases from J, with 11 bases between. The CDR3 length is 13 residues. Looked up from germline, CDR1 is SGHTA and CDR2 is FQGNSA. CDR3 nucleotide sequence: TGTGCCAGCAGCGAGACAGCCTCAGAGACCCAGTACTTC. Translated, it gives CASSETASETQYF.

The J gene is TRBJ2-7, the V gene TRBV9; the D is unclear. Germline loops: CDR1 SGDLS, CDR2 YYNGEE. The CDR3 sequence is 10 residues long. V was cut by 1 base and J by 5 bases, with 1 base left in between. CDR3 DNA sequence: TGTGCCAGCAGCGTAAACGAGCAGTACTTC. Translated: CASSVNEQYF.

This clonotype was recorded a few times. The rearrangement uses TRBV20-1 and TRBJ1-1; D might be TRBD1 (6 bases). The CDR3 contains 15 residues. The ends were cut back, 5 bases at V and 3 bases at J, with 19 bases in the middle. Germline CDR1 is DFQATT and CDR2 is SNEGSKA (reference sequence). For the CDR3, the DNA is TGCAGTGCTGCCGCGGGGGGCCCTAGGGACACTGAAGCTTTCTTT. This gives the protein CSAAAGGPRDTEAFF.

There are a few counts of this clonotype. The chain's CDR3 is CASSSTLNPYEQYF. The CDR3, as DNA: TGTGCCAGCAGCTCCACCCTTAACCCCTACGAGCAGTACTTC. This chain connects TRBV11-2 to TRBJ2-7, with D unclear. Trimming stripped 4 bases from V and 2 bases from J, with 12 bases between. CDR1 and CDR2 (germline): SGHAT, FQNNGV. The CDR3 length is 14 residues.

V gene TRBV7-6 combines with J gene TRBJ2-2; D might be TRBD2 (5 bases). Germline CDR1 is SGHVS and CDR2 is FNYEAQ. Trimming pared 1 base from V and 8 bases from J, leaving 11 bases between. The CDR3 extends over 14 amino acids. CDR3 sequence: CASSLGHPGGELFF. CDR3 sequence (DNA): TGTGCCAGCAGCTTAGGACACCCGGGAGGGGAGCTGTTTTTT.